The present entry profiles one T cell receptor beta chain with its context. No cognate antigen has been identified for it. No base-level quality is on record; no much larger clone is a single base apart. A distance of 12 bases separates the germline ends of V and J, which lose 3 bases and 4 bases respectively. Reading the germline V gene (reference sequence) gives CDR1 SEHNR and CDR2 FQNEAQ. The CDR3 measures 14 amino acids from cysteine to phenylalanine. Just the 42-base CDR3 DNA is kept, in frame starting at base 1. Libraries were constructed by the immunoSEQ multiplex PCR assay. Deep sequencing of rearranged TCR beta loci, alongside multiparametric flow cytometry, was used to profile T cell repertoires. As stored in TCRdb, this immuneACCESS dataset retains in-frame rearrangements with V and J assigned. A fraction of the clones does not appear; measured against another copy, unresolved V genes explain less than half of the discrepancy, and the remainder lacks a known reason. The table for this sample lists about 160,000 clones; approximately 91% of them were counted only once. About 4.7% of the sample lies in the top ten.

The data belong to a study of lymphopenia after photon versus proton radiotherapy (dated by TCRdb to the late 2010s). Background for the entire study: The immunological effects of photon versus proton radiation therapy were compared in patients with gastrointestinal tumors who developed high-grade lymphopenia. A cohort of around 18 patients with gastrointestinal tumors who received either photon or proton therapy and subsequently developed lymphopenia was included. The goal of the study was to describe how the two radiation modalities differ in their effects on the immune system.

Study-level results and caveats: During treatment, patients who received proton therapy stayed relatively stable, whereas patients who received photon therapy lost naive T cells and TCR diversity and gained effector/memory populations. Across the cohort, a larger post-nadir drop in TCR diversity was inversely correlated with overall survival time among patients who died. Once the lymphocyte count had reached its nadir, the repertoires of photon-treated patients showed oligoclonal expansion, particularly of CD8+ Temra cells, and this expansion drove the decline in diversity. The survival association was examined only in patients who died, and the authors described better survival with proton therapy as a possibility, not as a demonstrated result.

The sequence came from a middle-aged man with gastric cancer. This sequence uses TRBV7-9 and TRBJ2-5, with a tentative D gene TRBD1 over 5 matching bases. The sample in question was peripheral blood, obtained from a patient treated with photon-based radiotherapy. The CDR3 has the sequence CASSFTQGLETQYF. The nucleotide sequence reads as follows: TGTGCCAGCAGCTTTACGCAGGGATTAGAGACCCAGTACTTC. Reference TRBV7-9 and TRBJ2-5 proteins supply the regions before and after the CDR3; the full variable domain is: DTGVSQNPRHKITKRGQNVTFRCDPISEHNRLYWYRQTLGQGPEFLTYFQNEAQLEKSRLLSDRFSAERPKGSFSTLEIQRTEQGDSAMYLCASSFTQGLETQYFGPGTRLLVL.